The 8 T cell receptor beta chains below were found in one sample sequenced in a study of vaccination effects on CD4 cells after COVID-19. Assay: immunoSEQ multiplex PCR; the TCRdb copy retains only in-frame clones and omits some. The table lists 37,000 or so clones, approximately 67% of them singletons, with around 3.8% in the top ten. No antigen has been identified for these receptors. Upon completion of more than eight days in culture, CD4+ T cells were isolated. The sequences come from CD4+ T cells from PBMCs cultured without peptide, collected before COVID-19 vaccination. The source of these receptors is a human donor who received a COVID-19 vaccine.

The V and J genes are TRBV30 and TRBJ1-5, with D unresolved. Germline V gene data show CDR1 as GTSNPN and CDR2 as SVGIG (reference sequence). CDR3 length: 13 residues. The V gene lost 4 bases and the J gene lost 3 bases, with 10 bases spanning the gap. The CDR3 nucleotides are TGTGCCTGGAATGCCGGGGACAATCAGCCCCAGCATTTT. Amino acid sequence: CAWNAGDNQPQHF.

The V and J genes are TRBV5-5 and TRBJ1-1; maybe TRBD1 (5 bases). CDR1 and CDR2 (germline): SGHKS, YYEKEE (reference sequence). The CDR3 runs 15 residues. V lost 1 base to trimming and J lost 4 bases, with 14 bases between them. CDR3 loop: CASSLFRDRGTEAFF. In DNA form, the CDR3 reads TGTGCCAGCAGCTTGTTTCGGGACCGAGGCACTGAAGCTTTCTTT.

The chain carries TRBV19 and TRBJ2-3; 8 nucleotides align to TRBD2. Germline V CDR1 and CDR2: LNHDA, SQIVND (reference sequence). This CDR3 has 16 residues. Losses at the gene ends were 7 bases for V and 9 bases for J; bases not matched to a gene: 18. The DNA for the CDR3 is TGTGCCAGTACCCCACGAGGACTAGCTGAAGCGGAAACGCAGTATTTT. This encodes CASTPRGLAEAETQYF. The full variable domain, completed using reference TRBV19 and TRBJ2-3, is DGGITQSPKYLFRKEGQNVTLSCEQNLNHDAMYWYRQDPGQGLRLIYYSQIVNDFQKGDIAEGYSVSREKKESFPLTVTSAQKNPTAFYLCASTPRGLAEAETQYFGPGTRLTVL.

This clone is classed as large. CDR3 in DNA: TGTGCCAGCAGCCCGACTGGAAACACCATATATTTT. The encoded protein is CASSPTGNTIYF. The J gene is TRBJ1-3, the V gene TRBV7-9; no definite D call. Trimming took off 5 bases at V and 2 bases at J, with 4 bases between the two ends. The length of the CDR3 is 12 residues. CDR1 is SEHNR, CDR2 FQNEAQ, per germline (reference sequence).

The chain combines TRBV13 with TRBJ2-3; 12 bases match TRBD2. J was trimmed by 4 bases and V by 2 bases; bases with no gene match: 4. The CDR3 contains 16 residues. Per germline, CDR1 PRHDT and CDR2 FYEKMQ (reference sequence). Here the CDR3 DNA reads TGTGCCAGCAGCTTATGGCTAGCGGGAGGGCCAGATACGCAGTATTTT. Amino acid sequence: CASSLWLAGGPDTQYF.

The chain uses TRBV19 and TRBJ2-5, with no clear D. V lost 2 bases to trimming and J lost 4 bases, with 8 bases between them. Germline-derived CDR1 and CDR2 are LNHDA and SQIVND (reference sequence). This CDR3 region has 13 residues. CDR3 in amino acids: CASSIFGRETQYF. CDR3 coding DNA: TGTGCCAGTAGTATATTCGGAAGAGAGACCCAGTACTTC.

The gene calls are TRBV12-5 and TRBJ2-7; no reliable D call. CDR3 length: 13 amino acids. Trimming cost V 7 bases and J 6 bases, with 16 bases left between them. CDR1 LGHNT and CDR2 FRNRAP come from the germline V gene. CDR3 bases: TGTGCTAGTGCCCCCGGTTTCTTCGGCGAGCAGTACTTC. Translating it yields CASAPGFFGEQYF. The full variable domain, in which reference TRBV12-5 and TRBJ2-7 provide the parts outside the CDR3, is DARVTQTPRHKVTEMGQEVTMRCQPILGHNTVFWYRQTMMQGLELLAYFRNRAPLDDSGMPKDRFSAEMPDATLATLKIQPSEPRDSAVYFCASAPGFFGEQYFGPGTRLTVT.

This clone was recorded a few times. The CDR3 nucleotides are TGTGCCAGCACGGATAGCGGAGAGACCCAGTACTTC. As protein: CASTDSGETQYF. The J gene is TRBJ2-5, the V gene TRBV6-5, with D perhaps matching TRBD2 (6 bases). Per germline, CDR1 MNHEY and CDR2 SVGAGI. Trimming pared 7 bases from V and 4 bases from J, leaving 10 bases between. CDR3 length: 12 amino acids.